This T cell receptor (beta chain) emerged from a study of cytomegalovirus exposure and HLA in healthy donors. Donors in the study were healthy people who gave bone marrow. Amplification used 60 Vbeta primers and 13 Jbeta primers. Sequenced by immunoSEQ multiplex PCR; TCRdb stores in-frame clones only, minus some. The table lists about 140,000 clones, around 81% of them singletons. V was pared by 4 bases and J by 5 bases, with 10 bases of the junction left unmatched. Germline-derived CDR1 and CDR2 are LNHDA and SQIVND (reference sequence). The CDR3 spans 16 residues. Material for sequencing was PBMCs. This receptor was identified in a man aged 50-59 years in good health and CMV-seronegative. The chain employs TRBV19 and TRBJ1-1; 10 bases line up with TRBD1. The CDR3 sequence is CASSTTRQGARTEAFF. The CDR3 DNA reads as TGTGCCAGTAGTACCACTCGACAGGGGGCGCGTACTGAAGCTTTCTTT.